The 8 T cell receptor beta chains in this list originate from one sample, sequenced in a study of breast tumors, draining lymph nodes, adjacent tissues. Breast cancer patients provided tissue from their axillary draining lymph nodes. TCRdb reanalysed the multiplex PCR reads using MiXCR and keeps one entry per CDR3 protein. Of 200,000 or so distinct CDR3 sequences listed, roughly 31% are singletons. Sequencing was carried out using axillary lymph node tissue. The receptors come from a female donor with breast cancer. Some clones in this sample may be carry-over from other donors' samples.

The chain uses TRBV5-4 and TRBJ2-5, with D possibly matching TRBD1 (7 bases). In germline, CDR1 is SGHNT, CDR2 YYREEE (reference sequence). The CDR3 covers 15 residues. V was pared by 4 bases and J by 5 bases, with 18 bases between. CDR3 in amino acids: CASSGGTAGLETQYF. CDR3 sequence (DNA): TGTGCCAGCAGCGGCGGGACAGCGGGCCTTGAGACCCAGTACTTC.

This clonotype was seen ten or more times. V is TRBV2 and J is TRBJ2-5, with a tentative D call TRBD2 (6 bases). CDR3 length: 15 residues. V gave up 2 bases and J gave up 5 bases, with 15 bases separating them. Germline V gene lookup returns CDR1 SNHLY and CDR2 FYNNEI. This CDR3 reads CASSERDAGRETQYF. The CDR3 DNA follows: TGTGCCAGCAGTGAACGGGACGCGGGGCGGGAGACCCAGTACTTC.

This clonotype was recorded at least ten times. The V call is TRBV12-3 or TRBV12-4, the J call TRBJ1-2; D perhaps matches TRBD1 (5 bases). V lost 1 base and J lost 7, with 13 bases in between. CDR3 length: 14 amino acids. CDR3 residues: CASSLGQGAGGYTF. The DNA for the CDR3 is TGTGCCAGCAGTTTAGGACAAGGGGCAGGTGGCTACACCTTC.

This clonotype was seen only a few times. With a much larger clone just one base away, this may be a read error. CDR3 sequence reads: CASSWEGQGGGDEQFF. CDR3 nucleotide sequence: TGCGCCAGCAGCTGGGAGGGACAGGGAGGAGGCGATGAGCAGTTCTTC. The rearrangement joins TRBV5-1 to TRBJ2-1, with 9 positions matching TRBD1. This CDR3 is built from 16 residues. Looked up from germline, CDR1 is SGHRS and CDR2 is YFSETQ. The ends lost 3 bases at V and 8 bases at J; junction bases unmatched: 12. Looking up the rest from reference TRBV5-1 and TRBJ2-1 gives the full variable domain: KAGVTQTPRYLIKTRGQQVTLSCSPISGHRSVSWYQQTPGQGLQFLFEYFSETQRNKGNFPGRFSGRQFSNSRSEMNVSTLELGDSALYLCASSWEGQGGGDEQFFGPGTRLTVL.

The sample holds many counts of this clonotype. The chain employs TRBV7-9 and TRBJ2-1; TRBD2 might be the D (5 bases). Trimming left V 5 bases short and J 2 bases short, with 16 bases between. Germline V gene lookup returns CDR1 SEHNR and CDR2 FQNEAQ (reference sequence). CDR3 length: 16 residues. CDR3 sequence (DNA): TGTGCCAGCAGCCCTCGGTCCTTAGCGCCCTACAATGAGCAGTTCTTC. It encodes CASSPRSLAPYNEQFF.

This clonotype was seen many times. The rearrangement joins TRBV20-1 to TRBJ1-2; TRBD1 aligns across 7 bases. The V and J ends lost 3 bases and 1 base, in that order; junction bases with no gene match: 11. Germline V gives CDR1 DFQATT, CDR2 SNEGSKA (reference sequence). CDR3 size: 16 residues. CDR3 loop: CSASIAVGQDNYGYTF. The CDR3 DNA reads as TGCAGTGCTAGTATCGCGGTTGGACAGGATAACTATGGCTACACCTTC.

This clonotype was counted many times. The chain employs TRBV7-2 and TRBJ2-5; TRBD1 might be the D (6 bases). V lost 5 bases and J 5 bases, leaving 18 bases between the germline ends. CDR3 length equals 15 residues. Germline-derived CDR1 and CDR2 are SGHTA and FQGNSA. The CDR3 nucleotides are TGTGCCAGCAGCCTCAGACAGGCCTTAGGGGAGACCCAGTACTTC. Amino acid sequence: CASSLRQALGETQYF.

In its sample, this clonotype was seen a few times. This chain connects TRBV7-2 to TRBJ1-1; no clear D. The CDR3 has 14 amino acids. Germline V gives CDR1 SGHTA, CDR2 FQGNSA. The V gene lost 5 bases and the J gene lost 0 bases, with 10 bases spanning the gap. This CDR3 is CASSKRALNTEAFF. CDR3 DNA: TGTGCCAGCAGCAAGAGAGCTTTGAACACTGAAGCTTTCTTT.